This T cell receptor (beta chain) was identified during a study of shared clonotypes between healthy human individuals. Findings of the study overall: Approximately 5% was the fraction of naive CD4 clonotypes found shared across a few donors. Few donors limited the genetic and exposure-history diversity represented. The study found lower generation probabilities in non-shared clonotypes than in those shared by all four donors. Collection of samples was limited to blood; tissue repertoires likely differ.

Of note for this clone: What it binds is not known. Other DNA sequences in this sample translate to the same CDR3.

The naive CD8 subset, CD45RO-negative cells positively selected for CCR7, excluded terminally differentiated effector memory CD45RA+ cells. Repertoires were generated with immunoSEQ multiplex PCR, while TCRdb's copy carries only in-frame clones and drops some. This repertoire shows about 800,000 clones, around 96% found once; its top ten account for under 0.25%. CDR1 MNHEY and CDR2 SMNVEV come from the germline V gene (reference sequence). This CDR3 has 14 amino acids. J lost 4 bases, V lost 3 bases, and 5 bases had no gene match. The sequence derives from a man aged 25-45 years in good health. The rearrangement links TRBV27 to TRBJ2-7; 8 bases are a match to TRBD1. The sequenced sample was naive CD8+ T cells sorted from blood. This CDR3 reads CASSFGTGYYEQYF. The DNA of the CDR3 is TGTGCCAGCAGTTTCGGGACAGGTTATTACGAGCAGTACTTC.